The 3 T cell receptor beta chains in this list originate from one sample, sequenced in a study of cytomegalovirus exposure and HLA in healthy donors. A multiplex PCR was run with 60 Vbeta primers and 13 Jbeta primers. Libraries were prepared by immunoSEQ multiplex PCR; TCRdb keeps only in-frame clonotypes and omits some of them. The sample holds 95,000 to 150,000 clones, about four fifths seen once. The sample was PBMCs. The receptors were gathered from a female donor in good health and CMV-seropositive.

This clone was observed once. The chain has TRBV15 and TRBJ1-4; D is possibly TRBD1 (5 bases). The length of the CDR3 is 15 residues. Per the germline V gene, CDR1 is LNHNV and CDR2 is YYDKDF (reference sequence). V was trimmed by 0 bases and J by 3 bases, leaving 8 bases between them. CDR3 sequence: CATSRDRAANEKLFF. The CDR3 nucleotides are TGTGCCACCAGCAGAGACAGGGCAGCTAATGAAAAACTGTTTTTT.

This chain joins TRBV6-1 and TRBJ2-3; 12 bases map to TRBD1. With V trimmed by 6 bases and J by 7 bases, 11 bases remained unmatched. This CDR3 contains 16 residues. Germline V gives CDR1 MNHNS, CDR2 SASEGT. CDR3 bases: TGTGCCAGCAGGGAAACCGGGACAGGGGGCGGACATACGCAGTATTTT. It specifies CASRETGTGGGHTQYF.

The chain carries TRBV7-8 and TRBJ2-7; 7 nucleotides agree with TRBD1. Germline CDR1 is SGHVS and CDR2 is FQNEAQ. This CDR3 comprises 14 residues. Trimming took 5 bases from V and 6 from J; bases not matched to a gene: 10. The CDR3 region is CASSSRQGPAEQYF. The CDR3, as DNA: TGTGCCAGCAGCAGCCGACAGGGCCCCGCCGAGCAGTACTTC.